The 23 T cell receptor beta chains in this list originate from one sample, sequenced in a study of beta chain features in type 1 diabetes. The isolated RNA, all of it, was reverse transcribed, so expressed TCRB transcripts were what got sequenced. TCRdb keeps only in-frame clones here, not all; method: immunoSEQ multiplex PCR. The sample yields 250,000 to 300,000 clones, 7.5% to 9.5% seen once. The specimen sequenced was central memory CD4+ T cells from blood. Receptors originate from a woman younger than 35 in good health.

The gene calls are TRBV4-3 and TRBJ1-1; possible D gene TRBD1, 6 bases. V shed 5 bases and J shed 6 bases, with 13 bases lying between them. CDR1 and CDR2 from the germline V gene are LGHNA and YSLEER. There are 13 residues in the CDR3. CDR3 DNA sequence: TGCGCCAGCAGCGTACAGGGAGTTGCTGAAGCTTTCTTT. It yields the protein CASSVQGVAEAFF.

This clone was counted a few times. The chain couples TRBV2 to TRBJ1-1; 7 nucleotides agree with TRBD1. J lost 4 bases, V lost 5 bases, and 10 bases had no gene match. CDR1 is SNHLY, CDR2 FYNNEI, per germline. This CDR3 has 15 amino acids. The CDR3 here is CASSPDRVRGTEAFF. CDR3 sequence (DNA): TGTGCCAGCAGTCCCGACAGGGTCAGGGGCACTGAAGCTTTCTTT.

V and J are TRBV6-5 and TRBJ2-5, with a weak D call TRBD2 (6 bases). Germline CDR1 and CDR2: MNHEY and SVGAGI. V was cut by 0 bases and J by 5 bases, with 13 bases left in between. This CDR3 has 15 residues. Here the CDR3 reads CASSYSKVGGETQYF. The CDR3 DNA sequence: TGTGCCAGCAGTTACTCGAAGGTGGGAGGCGAGACCCAGTACTTC.

In its sample, this clone was seen a few times. The chain employs TRBV5-1 and TRBJ2-5; 13 bases are shared with TRBD2. J lost 5 bases, V lost 3 bases, and 7 bases had no gene match. The germline gives CDR1 SGHRS, CDR2 YFSETQ. This CDR3 is 16 amino acids long. CDR3 coding DNA: TGCGCCAGCAGCTCGGGACTAGCGGGAAGGGAGGAGACCCAGTACTTC. Translated: CASSSGLAGREETQYF.

The rearrangement uses TRBV7-9 and TRBJ1-5; D unresolved. Germline-derived CDR1 and CDR2 are SEHNR and FQNEAQ (reference sequence). Trimming cost V 4 bases and J 4 bases, with 14 bases left between them. This CDR3 comprises 15 residues. The CDR3 reads CASSSGDGMNQPQHF. For the CDR3, the DNA is TGTGCCAGCAGCTCAGGAGACGGGATGAATCAGCCCCAGCATTTT.

This clone came up a few times. The genes are TRBV6-5 and TRBJ2-7, with 7 bases identical to TRBD1. This CDR3 spans 13 amino acids. V lost 10 bases, J lost 1 base, and 7 bases stayed unmatched. In germline, CDR1 is MNHEY, CDR2 SVGAGI. In nucleotides, the CDR3 is TGTGCCACCGCCCGGGGACAGTCCTACGAGCAGTACGTC. It codes for CATARGQSYEQYV.

This clone was picked up a small number of times. V usage is TRBV27 and J usage is TRBJ2-3, with D possibly being TRBD1 or TRBD2 (5 bases each). The CDR3 runs to 16 residues. Trimming stripped 2 bases from V and 2 bases from J, with 14 bases between. The germline CDR1 and CDR2 sequences are MNHEY and SMNVEV (reference sequence). DNA for the CDR3: TGTGCCAGCAGTTTACTTACTGAGGGGACCACAGATACGCAGTATTTT. Residues: CASSLLTEGTTDTQYF.

This clone was seen a handful of times. The sample carries other DNA sequences with the same CDR3. The CDR3 reads CASSLASGYYNEQFF. The DNA of the CDR3 is TGTGCCAGCAGCTTAGCTAGCGGATACTACAATGAGCAGTTCTTC. The chain joins TRBV7-9 to TRBJ2-1, with D perhaps TRBD2 (6 bases). The germline CDR1 and CDR2 sequences are SEHNR and FQNEAQ (reference sequence). V was trimmed by 0 bases and J by 3 bases, leaving 9 bases between them. The CDR3 covers 15 residues.

About this clone itself: This sample also contains other DNA sequences that code for the same CDR3. The gene calls are TRBV5-1 and TRBJ1-6; D uncertain. CDR3 length: 12 amino acids. The germline V gene has CDR1 SGHRS and CDR2 YFSETQ. The germline V and J ends were trimmed by 3 bases and 5 bases, with 3 bases remaining between them. CDR3 bases: TGCGCCAGCAGCTGGGATAATTCACCCCTCCACTTT. The encoded protein is CASSWDNSPLHF.

This clone was seen more than once but under ten times. This chain connects TRBV28 to TRBJ1-5, with D unresolved. Germline CDR1 MDHEN, CDR2 SYDVKM. V shed 5 bases and J shed 5 bases, with 7 bases lying between them. CDR3 size: 12 residues. CDR3 in DNA: TGTGCCAGCAGTCCCCCCCATCAGCCCCAGCATTTT. This translates into CASSPPHQPQHF.

This clone showed up just a few times. The chain has TRBV14 and TRBJ1-1, with 7 bases matching TRBD1. This CDR3 contains 13 residues. Germline CDR1 reads SGHDN; CDR2 reads FVKESK. Trimming at V came to 4 bases and at J to 7 bases, leaving 6 bases not matched to a gene. The CDR3, as DNA: TGTGCCAGCAGCCGCCGGGACAGCCTTGAAGCTTTCTTT. Translation: CASSRRDSLEAFF.

This chain links TRBV6-4 with TRBJ1-5; D is unresolved. Trimming cost V 4 bases and J 4 bases, with 8 bases left between them. This CDR3 region has 13 residues. Germline V gene data show CDR1 as MRHNA and CDR2 as SNTAGT. The CDR3 here is CASSAALNQPQHF. The CDR3 DNA is TGTGCCAGCAGTGCTGCATTGAATCAGCCCCAGCATTTT.

This clone has a handful of counts. The rearrangement joins TRBV2 to TRBJ2-7; TRBD1 agrees at 9 bases. J gave up 0 bases and V 8 bases, and 8 bases lay outside the gene matches. The CDR3 sequence is 15 residues long. CDR1 and CDR2 from the germline V gene are SNHLY and FYNNEI. Written as DNA, the CDR3 is TGTGCCAGCGGGACAGGGACTTTCAGCTCCTACGAGCAGTACTTC. Amino acids: CASGTGTFSSYEQYF.

By sample share, this clone is medium-sized (0.01 to 0.1%). Other DNA sequences within the sample encode an identical CDR3. V gene TRBV28 combines with J gene TRBJ1-4, with D unresolved. The V end was cut by 4 bases, the J end by 3 bases, with 3 bases between. Per germline, CDR1 MDHEN and CDR2 SYDVKM. This CDR3 is 12 amino acids long. Here the CDR3 reads CASSSPNEKLFF. In nucleotides, the CDR3 is TGTGCCAGCAGTTCGCCTAATGAAAAACTGTTTTTT.

Many counts were recorded for this clone. The chain uses TRBV30 and TRBJ1-1, with TRBD1 matching 8 bases. The trim removed 3 bases at V and 1 base at J, leaving 10 bases unmatched. Germline CDR1 GTSNPN, CDR2 SVGIG (reference sequence). The CDR3 sequence is 16 residues long. The CDR3 protein is CAWRPRDRRQNTEAFF. In DNA form, the CDR3 reads TGTGCCTGGAGGCCCAGGGACAGGAGACAGAACACTGAAGCTTTCTTT.

The J gene is TRBJ1-2, the V gene TRBV5-6; tentatively, D is TRBD1 (5 bases). The CDR3 runs to 13 residues. Deletions cut 3 bases from V and 4 bases from J, with 10 bases between. Germline V lookup: CDR1 SGHDT, CDR2 YYEEEE. DNA of the CDR3: TGTGCCAGCAGCTCGAGAGGGGCCTATGGCTACACCTTC. Translation gives CASSSRGAYGYTF. The full variable domain, in which reference TRBV5-6 and TRBJ1-2 provide the parts outside the CDR3, is DAGVTQSPTHLIKTRGQQVTLRCSPKSGHDTVSWYQQALGQGPQFIFQYYEEEERQRGNFPDRFSGHQFPNYSSELNVNALLLGDSALYLCASSSRGAYGYTFGSGTRLTVV.

This clone was detected only a few times. The chain combines TRBV27 with TRBJ1-2; 8 bases map to TRBD1. The V segment lost 4 bases and the J segment 8 bases; nucleotides outside the gene matches: 12. Germline lookup yields CDR1 MNHEY and CDR2 SMNVEV (reference sequence). The CDR3 has 15 residues. DNA for the CDR3: TGTGCCAGCAGTTCCGCAGGCCAGGGGGCTAGCGGCTACACCTTC. It encodes CASSSAGQGASGYTF.

This clone has just a few counts. This sequence joins TRBV9 and TRBJ2-3; D call uncertain. Germline V lookup: CDR1 SGDLS, CDR2 YYNGEE. V was shortened by 4 bases and J by 4 bases, with 13 bases between the two germline ends. The CDR3 sequence is 14 residues long. The CDR3 spells CASSQAPIADTQYF. CDR3 DNA sequence: TGTGCCAGCAGCCAAGCACCGATAGCAGATACGCAGTATTTT.

This clone has a handful of counts. The rearrangement joins TRBV5-1 to TRBJ2-2; tentative D call: TRBD1 (6 bases). The V gene lost 1 base and the J gene lost 10 bases, with 11 bases spanning the gap. CDR3 length: 13 amino acids. Per the germline V gene, CDR1 is SGHRS and CDR2 is YFSETQ. The CDR3 DNA reads as TGCGCCAGCAGCTTGTTCGGACAGTCGGAGCTGTTTTTT. Translating gives CASSLFGQSELFF.

The rearrangement links TRBV7-2 to TRBJ2-5; tentatively, D is TRBD1 (6 bases). CDR3 size: 16 residues. CDR1 and CDR2 (germline): SGHTA, FQGNSA. Trimming stripped 1 base from V and 4 bases from J, with 16 bases between. The CDR3 nucleotides read TGTGCCAGCAGCTTAGGGGGGACAACGCTTCTAGAGACCCAGTACTTC. Its protein product is CASSLGGTTLLETQYF.

The CDR3 DNA sequence: TGTGCCAGCAGTACCGGGAGACCGATGGATACGCAGTATTTT. Translated: CASSTGRPMDTQYF. The genes are TRBV7-2 and TRBJ2-3; D perhaps matches TRBD2 (6 bases). In germline, CDR1 is SGHTA, CDR2 FQGNSA. Trimming stripped 6 bases from V and 6 bases from J, with 16 bases between. The length of the CDR3 is 14 residues. Filled out from reference TRBV7-2 and TRBJ2-3, the complete variable domain reads GAGVSQSPSNKVTEKGKDVELRCDPISGHTALYWYRQSLGQGLEFLIYFQGNSAPDKSGLPSDRFSAERTGGSVSTLTIQRTQQEDSAVYLCASSTGRPMDTQYFGPGTRLTVL.

This clone was detected a few times. The J gene is TRBJ2-4, the V gene TRBV15; D gene ambiguous. Trimming cost V 1 base and J 3 bases, with 7 bases left between them. This CDR3 has 14 amino acids. The germline V gene has CDR1 LNHNV and CDR2 YYDKDF (reference sequence). The CDR3 region is CATSRGSVKNIQYF. The CDR3, as DNA: TGTGCCACCAGCAGAGGGTCGGTCAAAAACATTCAGTACTTC. Complete variable domain (other parts from reference TRBV15 and TRBJ2-4): DAMVIQNPRYQVTQFGKPVTLSCSQTLNHNVMYWYQQKSSQAPKLLFHYYDKDFNNEADTPDNFQSRRPNTSFCFLDIRSPGLGDTAMYLCATSRGSVKNIQYFGAGTRLSVL.

V and J are TRBV15 and TRBJ1-5, with TRBD1 matching 7 bases. The CDR3 is 17 amino acids. V lost 1 base, J lost 2 bases, and 8 bases stayed unmatched. Germline V lookup: CDR1 LNHNV, CDR2 YYDKDF (reference sequence). The CDR3 region is CATSRGGTDYRNQPQHF. The CDR3 nucleotides read TGTGCCACCAGCAGAGGAGGGACAGATTATCGCAATCAGCCCCAGCATTTT. Full variable domain (rest looked up from reference TRBV15 and TRBJ1-5): DAMVIQNPRYQVTQFGKPVTLSCSQTLNHNVMYWYQQKSSQAPKLLFHYYDKDFNNEADTPDNFQSRRPNTSFCFLDIRSPGLGDTAMYLCATSRGGTDYRNQPQHFGDGTRLSIL.